Reported below is one T cell receptor (beta chain). Its antigen is currently unknown. These data come from a study of Tregs in tolerant kidney transplant recipients. Unstimulated regulatory T cells (CD4+CD25+CD127-), CD4+CD25- non-regulatory cells, CD4 and CD8 cells were FACS-sorted from thawed PBMCs. The germline CDR1 and CDR2 sequences are SGHRS and YFSETQ. V gave up 0 bases and J gave up 7 bases; unmatched junction bases: 6. This CDR3 comprises 15 residues. Study results and limitations: Findings come from small patient numbers and require larger validation.

Some clones are missing from TCRdb's copy, which holds only in-frame ones; the method was immunoSEQ multiplex PCR. The data hold 100,000 to 150,000 clones, with roughly 92% observed a single time. This chain uses TRBV5-1 with TRBJ2-7; 11 bases map to TRBD2. The specimen was CD4+ T cells from blood. The sequence came from a human donor in good health. The CDR3 DNA follows: TGCGCCAGCAGCTTGGTAACTAGCGGGGGCTCGGAGCAGTACTTC. This sequence encodes CASSLVTSGGSEQYF.